The 30 T cell receptor beta chains below were found in one sample sequenced in a study of T-cell memory formation after mild COVID-19. One entry per CDR3 protein results from TCRdb running MiXCR on the 5' RACE reads. In the table there are fewer than 450,000 distinct CDR3 sequences, 20% to 30% of which are singletons. Sequencing was carried out using PBMCs or a T cell subset sorted from them (not recorded which). The receptor set was obtained from an adult woman who had mild COVID-19 (a few samples of this study predate the infection). Cell type and time point are not known.

In this sample, this clonotype turned up a few times. The V gene is TRBV7-2, the J gene TRBJ1-5; weak D call: TRBD1 (6 bases). This CDR3 comprises 15 residues. Deletions cut 5 bases from V and 2 bases from J, with 13 bases between. Germline V gene lookup returns CDR1 SGHTA and CDR2 FQGNSA. CDR3 sequence reads: CASSRQQGGNQPQHF. The DNA for the CDR3 is TGTGCCAGCAGCAGGCAACAGGGAGGCAATCAGCCCCAGCATTTT.

This clonotype was detected only a few times. The rearrangement joins TRBV19 to TRBJ1-5, with D hard to call. Germline V gene lookup returns CDR1 LNHDA and CDR2 SQIVND (reference sequence). The germline V and J ends were trimmed by 7 bases and 0 bases, with 16 bases remaining between them. There are 16 residues in the CDR3. The CDR3 is CASIPPGHNSNQPQHF. In DNA form, the CDR3 reads TGTGCCAGTATTCCCCCCGGTCATAATAGCAATCAGCCCCAGCATTTT.

This clonotype has more than one count but fewer than ten. The rearrangement joins TRBV6-5 to TRBJ2-7; D is undetermined. The CDR3 consists of 15 residues. Trimming left V 0 bases short and J 4 bases short, with 13 bases between. Germline V CDR1 and CDR2: MNHEY, SVGAGI. The CDR3 region has the DNA TGTGCCAGCAGTTACTCGAGAACAGAACCTTACGAGCAGTACTTC. As protein: CASSYSRTEPYEQYF.

This clonotype was seen a handful of times. The rearrangement joins TRBV7-2 to TRBJ2-3, with 14 bases matching TRBD2. This CDR3 has 18 residues. V lost 6 bases, J lost 0 bases, and 8 bases stayed unmatched. CDR1 is SGHTA, CDR2 FQGNSA, per germline. This CDR3 is CASSLPGLAGGSTDTQYF. The DNA of the CDR3 is TGTGCCAGCAGTTTACCCGGACTAGCGGGAGGAAGCACAGATACGCAGTATTTT.

This clonotype was detected only a few times. This chain connects TRBV11-2 to TRBJ2-1, with TRBD2 identical over 10 bases. The CDR3 runs to 15 residues. The germline V gene encodes CDR1 SGHAT and CDR2 FQNNGV. V was clipped by 1 base and J by 6 bases; unmatched bases: 3. The DNA for the CDR3 is TGTGCCAGCAGCTTAGGGGGACTAGCGTCCAATGAGCAGTTCTTC. Translation: CASSLGGLASNEQFF.

This chain connects TRBV7-6 to TRBJ2-2; 14 nucleotides match TRBD2. With V trimmed by 5 bases and J by 1 base, 6 bases remained unmatched. This CDR3 contains 18 residues. Germline loops: CDR1 SGHVS, CDR2 FNYEAQ. CDR3 in DNA: TGTGCCAGCAGCCGGGGACTAGCGGGAGATAAGAACACCGGGGAGCTGTTTTTT. Translating gives CASSRGLAGDKNTGELFF.

The V and J genes are TRBV14 and TRBJ2-3; D possibly corresponds to TRBD1 (5 bases). Germline loops: CDR1 SGHDN, CDR2 FVKESK. Trimming took off 5 bases at V and 0 bases at J, with 9 bases between the two ends. The length of the CDR3 is 14 residues. The CDR3, as DNA: TGTGCCAGCAGCAGGGGTTGGAGCACAGATACGCAGTATTTT. This gives the protein CASSRGWSTDTQYF.

This clonotype was detected only a few times. The chain uses TRBV4-1 and TRBJ2-3; D is unclear. V shed 6 bases and J shed 0 bases, with 10 bases lying between them. CDR1 is MGHRA, CDR2 YSYEKL, per germline. The CDR3 sequence is 14 residues long. This chain's CDR3 is CASRPTGSTDTQYF. The CDR3 bases are TGCGCCAGCAGACCAACTGGTAGCACAGATACGCAGTATTTT.

The J gene is TRBJ2-7, the V gene TRBV20-1; TRBD2 matches 10 bases. CDR1 is DFQATT, CDR2 SNEGSKA, per germline (reference sequence). The CDR3 is 12 amino acids. Trimming at V came to 3 bases and at J to 9 bases, leaving 5 bases not matched to a gene. In DNA, the CDR3 is TGCAGTGCTAGTGGTCTAGCGGGAGTGCAGTACTTC. It codes for CSASGLAGVQYF.

This clonotype was detected only a few times. J is TRBJ2-7 and V is TRBV19, with D possibly matching TRBD2 (5 bases). This CDR3 has 14 amino acids. CDR1 and CDR2 from the germline V gene are LNHDA and SQIVND (reference sequence). V was pared by 5 bases and J by 2 bases, with 13 bases between. Here the CDR3 DNA reads TGTGCCAGTAGTTTTAGACTGGAGGCCTACGAGCAGTACTTC. It translates to CASSFRLEAYEQYF.

The V and J genes are TRBV2 and TRBJ1-3; perhaps TRBD1 as D (5 bases). This CDR3 is 12 amino acids long. The ends were cut back, 5 bases at V and 6 bases at J, with 8 bases in the middle. Germline assignment: CDR1 SNHLY and CDR2 FYNNEI. The CDR3, as DNA: TGTGCCAGCAGTCAGGGTATAAACACCATATATTTT. This gives the protein CASSQGINTIYF.

The rearrangement links TRBV7-3 to TRBJ2-3; D possibly matches TRBD1 or TRBD2 (5 bases each). This CDR3 contains 16 residues. V shed 3 bases and J shed 2 bases, with 15 bases lying between them. CDR1 is SGHTA and CDR2 is FQGTGA in the germline V gene. CDR3 amino acids: CASSFGDQTHTDTQYF. The CDR3 DNA reads as TGTGCCAGCAGCTTTGGGGACCAAACCCACACAGATACGCAGTATTTT.

This clonotype was detected many times. The CDR3 DNA is TGCAGGGTCATAGCGGGGGGTTACAATGAGCAGTTCTTC. It yields the protein CRVIAGGYNEQFF. V gene TRBV29-1 combines with J gene TRBJ2-1, with TRBD2 matching over 10 bases. CDR1 is SQVTM, CDR2 ANQGSEA, per germline. The CDR3 sequence is 13 residues long.

V and J are TRBV12-3 or TRBV12-4 and TRBJ2-2; D possibly corresponds to TRBD1 (6 bases). Deletions cut 2 bases from V and 4 bases from J, with 14 bases between. The CDR3 runs 16 residues. CDR3 residues: CASSLWGQTVTGELFF. The CDR3 bases are TGTGCCAGCAGTTTATGGGGGCAGACCGTCACCGGGGAGCTGTTTTTT.

This clonotype was seen a handful of times. The genes are TRBV7-9 and TRBJ2-7; 9 bases map to TRBD1. The germline CDR1 and CDR2 sequences are SEHNR and FQNEAQ (reference sequence). V gave up 4 bases and J gave up 2 bases; unmatched junction bases: 6. The CDR3 runs 15 residues. CDR3 coding DNA: TGTGCCAGCAGCTCTGGACAGGGGAAGGCCTACGAGCAGTACTTC. This translates into CASSSGQGKAYEQYF.

V is TRBV5-1 and J is TRBJ2-7, with a possible D match to TRBD2 (6 bases). Trimming stripped 0 bases from V and 3 bases from J, with 13 bases between. This CDR3 has 15 amino acids. The germline V gene encodes CDR1 SGHRS and CDR2 YFSETQ. For the CDR3, the DNA is TGCGCCAGCAGCTTGGCCGCGGGATCCTACTACGAGCAGTACTTC. It encodes CASSLAAGSYYEQYF.

J is TRBJ2-1 and V is TRBV12-3 or TRBV12-4, with D possibly matching TRBD2 (5 bases). The CDR3 runs to 12 residues. V was trimmed by 5 bases and J by 10 bases, leaving 12 bases between them. The CDR3 loop reads CASSPTRREQFF. The DNA of the CDR3 is TGTGCCAGCAGTCCCACTAGGAGGGAGCAGTTCTTC.

The V gene is TRBV11-3, the J gene TRBJ1-1; 9 positions agree with TRBD1. V was pared by 5 bases and J by 7 bases, with 5 bases of the junction left unmatched. CDR3 size: 13 residues. Germline loops: CDR1 SGHNT, CDR2 YENEEA. The CDR3 reads CASSPRQGGEAFF. DNA for the CDR3: TGTGCCAGCAGCCCGCGACAGGGGGGTGAAGCTTTCTTT.

This clonotype was found many times. The chain couples TRBV20-1 to TRBJ2-3; 8 bases map to TRBD2. The germline gives CDR1 DFQATT, CDR2 SNEGSKA (reference sequence). The V segment lost 2 bases and the J segment 6 bases; nucleotides outside the gene matches: 10. The length of the CDR3 is 15 residues. The CDR3 sequence: CSARTEAGVWDTQYF. DNA for the CDR3: TGCAGTGCTAGAACCGAAGCGGGAGTTTGGGATACGCAGTATTTT.

This chain joins TRBV2 and TRBJ2-5, with 8 positions matching TRBD2. CDR1 is SNHLY, CDR2 FYNNEI, per germline. CDR3 length equals 14 residues. V gave up 6 bases and J gave up 2 bases; unmatched junction bases: 5. CDR3 sequence reads: CASRQLAAQETQYF. Here the CDR3 DNA reads TGTGCCAGCAGACAACTAGCGGCACAAGAGACCCAGTACTTC.

The V call is TRBV21-1, the J call TRBJ2-4. TRBV21-1 is annotated as a pseudogene. The CDR3 spans 15 residues. Here the CDR3 reads CASPSKVYHAESRYF. The DNA of the CDR3 is TGTGCCAGCCCCAGTAAGGTGTACCACGCCGAGTCGCGGTACTTC.

This clonotype was detected a few times. The rearrangement links TRBV15 to TRBJ2-7; D may be TRBD1 (6 bases). This CDR3 comprises 13 residues. The ends were cut back, 5 bases at V and 5 bases at J, with 13 bases in the middle. Germline V gives CDR1 LNHNV, CDR2 YYDKDF (reference sequence). CDR3 region: CATSARGYNEQYF. In nucleotides, the CDR3 is TGTGCCACCAGCGCCAGGGGATACAACGAGCAGTACTTC.

The chain uses TRBV6-6 and TRBJ1-1; 9 bases match TRBD1. CDR1 and CDR2 (germline): MNHNY, SVGAGI (reference sequence). The CDR3 sequence is 14 residues long. The V segment lost 7 bases and the J segment 1 base; nucleotides outside the gene matches: 4. As DNA, the CDR3 is TGTGCCAGCAACACAGGGGGCGCGAACACTGAAGCTTTCTTT. Amino acids: CASNTGGANTEAFF.

Only a few counts were recorded for this clonotype. This chain joins TRBV27 and TRBJ2-3; TRBD2 agrees at 9 bases. The CDR3 spans 15 residues. V gave up 2 bases and J gave up 2 bases; unmatched junction bases: 2. Germline V lookup: CDR1 MNHEY, CDR2 SMNVEV (reference sequence). This chain's CDR3 is CASSLLAGNTDTQYF. As DNA, the CDR3 is TGTGCCAGCAGTTTACTAGCGGGGAACACAGATACGCAGTATTTT.

V usage is TRBV27 and J usage is TRBJ2-1; 13 bases map to TRBD2. The J segment lost 9 bases and the V segment lost 5 bases, leaving 7 bases of the junction unmatched. The CDR3 loop spans 15 amino acids. CDR1 MNHEY and CDR2 SMNVEV come from the germline V gene (reference sequence). The DNA for the CDR3 is TGTGCCAGCAGTAAAGGGACTAGCGGGAATGGTGAGCAGTTCTTC. Residues: CASSKGTSGNGEQFF.

The chain employs TRBV25-1 and TRBJ2-7, with 7 bases identical to TRBD1. The CDR3 consists of 15 residues. V lost 5 bases to trimming and J lost 3 bases; unmatched junction nucleotides: 10. Per germline, CDR1 MGHDK and CDR2 SYGVNS. This CDR3 reads CASSKTDRAFYEQYF. CDR3 bases: TGTGCCAGCAGTAAGACCGACAGGGCGTTCTACGAGCAGTACTTC.

The chain carries TRBV7-8 and TRBJ2-7; the D is unclear. V gave up 6 bases and J gave up 2 bases, with 11 bases separating them. The CDR3 is 13 amino acids. Looked up from germline, CDR1 is SGHVS and CDR2 is FQNEAQ. CDR3 residues: CASRAGFTYEQYF. The CDR3 coding sequence is TGTGCCAGCAGGGCAGGTTTCACCTACGAGCAGTACTTC.

The chain joins TRBV6-5 to TRBJ2-1, with D perhaps TRBD1 or TRBD2 (6 bases each). V lost 2 bases and J 6 bases, leaving 14 bases between the germline ends. Germline lookup yields CDR1 MNHEY and CDR2 SVGAGI. CDR3 length: 15 amino acids. Here the CDR3 reads CASSYNDGGGNEQFF. CDR3 DNA: TGTGCCAGCAGTTACAACGACGGAGGGGGCAATGAGCAGTTCTTC.

This clonotype occurred a few times. The V gene is TRBV4-3, the J gene TRBJ2-3; possible D gene TRBD2, 5 bases. The germline V gene has CDR1 LGHNA and CDR2 YSLEER. V lost 5 bases to trimming and J lost 3 bases, with 12 bases between them. The CDR3 has 14 residues. The CDR3 DNA reads TGCGCCAGCAGCGAAGCCGGGGAAACAGATACGCAGTATTTT. Amino acids: CASSEAGETDTQYF.

This chain connects TRBV20-1 to TRBJ2-5; D is unclear. Trimming removed 1 base at V and 5 bases at J, with 11 bases between. Germline CDR1 DFQATT, CDR2 SNEGSKA (reference sequence). The CDR3 spans 13 residues. In nucleotides, the CDR3 is TGCAGTGCTAGAGGTCCGAAGGAGGAGACCCAGTACTTC. Protein product: CSARGPKEETQYF.